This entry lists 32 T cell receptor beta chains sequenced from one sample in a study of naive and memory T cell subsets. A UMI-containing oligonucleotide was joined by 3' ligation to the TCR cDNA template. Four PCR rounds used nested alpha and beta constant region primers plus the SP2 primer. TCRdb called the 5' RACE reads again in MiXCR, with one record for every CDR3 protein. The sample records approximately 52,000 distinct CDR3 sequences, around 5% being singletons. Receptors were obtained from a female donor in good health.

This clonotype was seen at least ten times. CDR3 bases: TGTGCCAGCTCACCAGGCAGGGGGAGAAACTATGGCTACACCTTC. The encoded protein is CASSPGRGRNYGYTF. The chain recombines TRBV18 with TRBJ1-2; the match to TRBD1 covers 7 bases. Germline CDR1 and CDR2: KGHSH and LQKENI. This CDR3 comprises 15 residues. With V trimmed by 2 bases and J by 2 bases, 5 bases remained unmatched.

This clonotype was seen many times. The CDR3 DNA is TGTGCCAGCAGAAGATCGGGACAGGGGACCTCCTACGAGCAGTACTTC. Protein sequence: CASRRSGQGTSYEQYF. V gene TRBV6-2 or TRBV6-3 combines with J gene TRBJ2-7; 10 bases fit TRBD1. V lost 6 bases, J lost 0 bases, and 8 bases stayed unmatched. The germline V gene has CDR1 MNHEY and CDR2 SVGEGT. The CDR3 sequence is 16 residues long.

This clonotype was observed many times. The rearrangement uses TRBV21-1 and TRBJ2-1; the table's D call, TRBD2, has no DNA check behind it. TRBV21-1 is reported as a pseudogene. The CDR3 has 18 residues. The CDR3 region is CASSKYFRRGDSYNEQFF. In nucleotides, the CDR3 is TGTGCCAGCAGCAAATACTTCAGGCGGGGGGACTCCTACAATGAGCAGTTCTTC.

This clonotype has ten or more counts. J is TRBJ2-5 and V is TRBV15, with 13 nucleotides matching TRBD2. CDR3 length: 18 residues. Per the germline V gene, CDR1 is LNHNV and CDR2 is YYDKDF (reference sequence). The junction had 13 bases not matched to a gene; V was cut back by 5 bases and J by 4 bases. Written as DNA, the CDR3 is TGTGCCACCAGCTTCCCACCCCGGACTAGCGGGAGTCGAGAGACCCAGTACTTC. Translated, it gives CATSFPPRTSGSRETQYF.

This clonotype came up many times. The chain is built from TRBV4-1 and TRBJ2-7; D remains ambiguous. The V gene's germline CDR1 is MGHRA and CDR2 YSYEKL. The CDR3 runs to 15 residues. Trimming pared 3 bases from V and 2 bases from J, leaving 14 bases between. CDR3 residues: CASSQGHGSTYEQYF. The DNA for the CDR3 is TGCGCCAGCAGCCAGGGTCACGGGTCGACCTACGAGCAGTACTTC.

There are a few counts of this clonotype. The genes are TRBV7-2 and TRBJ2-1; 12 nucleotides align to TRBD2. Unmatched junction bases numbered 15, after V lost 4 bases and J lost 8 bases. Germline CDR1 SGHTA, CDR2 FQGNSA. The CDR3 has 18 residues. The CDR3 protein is CASSSTGGKGLAGHEQFF. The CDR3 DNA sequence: TGTGCCAGCAGCTCGACAGGGGGAAAGGGACTAGCGGGCCATGAGCAGTTCTTC.

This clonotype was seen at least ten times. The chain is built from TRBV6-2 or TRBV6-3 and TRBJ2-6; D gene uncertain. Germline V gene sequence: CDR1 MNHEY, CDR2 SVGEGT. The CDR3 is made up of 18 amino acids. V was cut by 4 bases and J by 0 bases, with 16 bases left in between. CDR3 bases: TGTGCCAGCAGTTCCCGGCCAAAGATCGGCTCTGGGGCCAACGTCCTGACTTTC. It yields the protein CASSSRPKIGSGANVLTF.

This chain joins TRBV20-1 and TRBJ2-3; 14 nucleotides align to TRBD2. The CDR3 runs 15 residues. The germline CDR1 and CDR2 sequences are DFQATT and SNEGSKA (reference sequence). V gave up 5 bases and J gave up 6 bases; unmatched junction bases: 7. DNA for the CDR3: TGCAGTGCTCGACTAGCGGGAGGGCCGAAGGATACGCAGTATTTT. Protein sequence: CSARLAGGPKDTQYF.

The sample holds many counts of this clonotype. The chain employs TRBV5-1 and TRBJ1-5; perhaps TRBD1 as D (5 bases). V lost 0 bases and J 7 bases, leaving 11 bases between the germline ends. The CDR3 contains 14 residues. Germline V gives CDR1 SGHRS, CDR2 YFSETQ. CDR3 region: CASSLGQGMQPQHF. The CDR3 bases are TGCGCCAGCAGCTTGGGGCAGGGTATGCAGCCCCAGCATTTT.

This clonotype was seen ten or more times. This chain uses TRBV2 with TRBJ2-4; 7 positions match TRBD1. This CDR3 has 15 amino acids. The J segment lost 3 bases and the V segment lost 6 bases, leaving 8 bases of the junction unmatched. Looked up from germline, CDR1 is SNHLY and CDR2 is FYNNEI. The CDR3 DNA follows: TGTGCCAGCAGCCGACAGGGTTCAAGCAAAAACATTCAGTACTTC. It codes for CASSRQGSSKNIQYF.

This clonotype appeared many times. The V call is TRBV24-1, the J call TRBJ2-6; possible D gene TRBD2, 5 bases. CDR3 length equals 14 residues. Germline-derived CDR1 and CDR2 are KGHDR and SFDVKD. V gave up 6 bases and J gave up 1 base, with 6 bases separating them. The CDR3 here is CATSRGSGANVLTF. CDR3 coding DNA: TGTGCCACCAGTCGGGGATCTGGGGCCAACGTCCTGACTTTC.

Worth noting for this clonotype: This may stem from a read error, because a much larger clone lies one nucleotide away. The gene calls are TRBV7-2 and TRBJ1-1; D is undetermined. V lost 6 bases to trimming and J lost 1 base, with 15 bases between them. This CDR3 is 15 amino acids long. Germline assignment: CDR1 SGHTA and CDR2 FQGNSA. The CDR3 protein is CASSLNKHANTEAFF. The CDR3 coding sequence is TGTGCCAGCAGTCTAAATAAACACGCGAACACTGAAGCTTTCTTT. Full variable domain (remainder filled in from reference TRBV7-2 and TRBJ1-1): GAGVSQSPSNKVTEKGKDVELRCDPISGHTALYWYRQSLGQGLEFLIYFQGNSAPDKSGLPSDRFSAERTGGSVSTLTIQRTQQEDSAVYLCASSLNKHANTEAFFGQGTRLTVV.

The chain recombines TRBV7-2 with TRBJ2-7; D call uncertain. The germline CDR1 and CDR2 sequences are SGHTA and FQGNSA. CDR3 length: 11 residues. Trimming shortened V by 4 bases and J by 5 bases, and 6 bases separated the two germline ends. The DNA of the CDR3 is TGTGCCAGCAGCTGGGTAAACGAGCAGTACTTC. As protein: CASSWVNEQYF.

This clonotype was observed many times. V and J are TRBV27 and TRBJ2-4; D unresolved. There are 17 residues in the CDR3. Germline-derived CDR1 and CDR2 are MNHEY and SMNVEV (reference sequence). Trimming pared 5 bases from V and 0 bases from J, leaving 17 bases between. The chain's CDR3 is CASSPPERKLAKNIQYF. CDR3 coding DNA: TGTGCCAGCAGTCCCCCAGAGAGGAAACTAGCCAAAAACATTCAGTACTTC.

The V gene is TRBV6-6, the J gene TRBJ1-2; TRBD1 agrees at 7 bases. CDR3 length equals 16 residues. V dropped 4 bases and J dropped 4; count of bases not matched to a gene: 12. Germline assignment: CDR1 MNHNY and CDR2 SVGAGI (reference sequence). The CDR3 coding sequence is TGTGCCAGCAGTTCGACCCCAGGGGGAGAGGTCTATGGCTACACCTTC. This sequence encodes CASSSTPGGEVYGYTF.

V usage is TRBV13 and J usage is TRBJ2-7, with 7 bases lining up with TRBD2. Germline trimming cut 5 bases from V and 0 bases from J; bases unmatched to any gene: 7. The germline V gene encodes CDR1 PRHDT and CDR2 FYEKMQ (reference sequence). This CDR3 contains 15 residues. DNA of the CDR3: TGTGCCAGCAGCGCACCTAGCGGCCACTCCTACGAGCAGTACTTC. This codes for CASSAPSGHSYEQYF.

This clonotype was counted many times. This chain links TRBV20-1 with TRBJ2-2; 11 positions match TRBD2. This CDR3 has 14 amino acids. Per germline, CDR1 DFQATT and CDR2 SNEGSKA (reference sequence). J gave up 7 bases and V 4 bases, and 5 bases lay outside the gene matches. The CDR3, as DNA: TGCAGTGCTACCAGACTAGCGGGGTACGGGGAGCTGTTTTTT. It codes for CSATRLAGYGELFF.

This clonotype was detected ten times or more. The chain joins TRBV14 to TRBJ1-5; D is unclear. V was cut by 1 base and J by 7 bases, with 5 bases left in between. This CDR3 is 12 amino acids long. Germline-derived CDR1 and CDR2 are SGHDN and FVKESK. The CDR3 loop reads CASSQGRQPQHF. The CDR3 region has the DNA TGTGCCAGCAGCCAAGGCCGACAGCCCCAGCATTTT.

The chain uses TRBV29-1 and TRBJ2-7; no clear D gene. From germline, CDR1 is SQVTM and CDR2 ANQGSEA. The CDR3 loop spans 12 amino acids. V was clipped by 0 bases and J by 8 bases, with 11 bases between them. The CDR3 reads CSVEDREDKQYF. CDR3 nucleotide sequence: TGCAGCGTTGAAGATCGTGAGGATAAGCAGTACTTC.

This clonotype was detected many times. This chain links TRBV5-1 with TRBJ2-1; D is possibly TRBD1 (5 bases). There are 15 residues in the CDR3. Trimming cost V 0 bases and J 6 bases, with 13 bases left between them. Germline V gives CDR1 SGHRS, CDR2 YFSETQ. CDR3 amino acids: CASSLGQGSSNEQFF. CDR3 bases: TGCGCCAGCAGCTTGGGGCAGGGTAGTAGCAATGAGCAGTTCTTC.

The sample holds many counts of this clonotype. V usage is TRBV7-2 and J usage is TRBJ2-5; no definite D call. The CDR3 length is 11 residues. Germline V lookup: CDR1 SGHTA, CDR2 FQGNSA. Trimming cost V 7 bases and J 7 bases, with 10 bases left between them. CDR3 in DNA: TGTGCCAGCACCCTGGCGTGGACCCAGTACTTC. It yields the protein CASTLAWTQYF.

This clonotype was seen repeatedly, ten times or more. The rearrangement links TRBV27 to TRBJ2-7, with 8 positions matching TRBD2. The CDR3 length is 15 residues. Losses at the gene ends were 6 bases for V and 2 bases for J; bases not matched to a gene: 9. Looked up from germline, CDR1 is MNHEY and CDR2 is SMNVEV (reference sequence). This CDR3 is CASSPGRGLTYEQYF. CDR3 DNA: TGTGCCAGCAGCCCCGGGAGGGGACTTACCTACGAGCAGTACTTC.

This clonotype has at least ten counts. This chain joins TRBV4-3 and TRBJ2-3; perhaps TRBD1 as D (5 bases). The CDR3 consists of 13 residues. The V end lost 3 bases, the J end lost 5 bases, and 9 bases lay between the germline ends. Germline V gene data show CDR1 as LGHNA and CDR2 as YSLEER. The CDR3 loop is CASSHAQEDTQYF. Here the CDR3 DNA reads TGCGCCAGCAGCCATGCACAGGAAGATACGCAGTATTTT.

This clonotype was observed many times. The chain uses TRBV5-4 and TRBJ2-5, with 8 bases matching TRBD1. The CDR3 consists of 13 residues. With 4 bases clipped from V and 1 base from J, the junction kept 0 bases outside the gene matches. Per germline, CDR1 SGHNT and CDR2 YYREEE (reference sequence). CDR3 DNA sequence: TGTGCCAGCAGCCAGGGGGCCCAAGAGACCCAGTACTTC. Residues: CASSQGAQETQYF. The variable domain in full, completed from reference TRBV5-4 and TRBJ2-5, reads ETGVTQSPTHLIKTRGQQVTLRCSSQSGHNTVSWYQQALGQGPQFIFQYYREEENGRGNFPPRFSGLQFPNYSSELNVNALELDDSALYLCASSQGAQETQYFGPGTRLLVL.

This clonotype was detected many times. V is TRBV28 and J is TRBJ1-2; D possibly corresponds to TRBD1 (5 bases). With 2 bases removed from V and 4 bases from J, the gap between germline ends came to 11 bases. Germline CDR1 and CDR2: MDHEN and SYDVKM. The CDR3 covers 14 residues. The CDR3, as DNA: TGTGCCAGCAGTTTAGAGGCGGGACCCTATGGCTACACCTTC. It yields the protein CASSLEAGPYGYTF.

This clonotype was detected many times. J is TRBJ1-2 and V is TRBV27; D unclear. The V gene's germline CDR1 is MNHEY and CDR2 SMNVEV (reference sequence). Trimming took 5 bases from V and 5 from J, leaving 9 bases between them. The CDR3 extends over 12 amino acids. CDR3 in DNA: TGTGCCAGCAGTCCTACTCAATATGGCTACACCTTC. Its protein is CASSPTQYGYTF.

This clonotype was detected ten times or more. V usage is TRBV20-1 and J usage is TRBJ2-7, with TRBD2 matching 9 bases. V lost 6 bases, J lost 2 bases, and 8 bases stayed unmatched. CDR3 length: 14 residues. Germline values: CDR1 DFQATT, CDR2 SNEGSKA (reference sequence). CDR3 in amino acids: CSAPLAGSPYEQYF. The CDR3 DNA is TGCAGTGCCCCTCTAGCGGGGTCCCCCTACGAGCAGTACTTC.

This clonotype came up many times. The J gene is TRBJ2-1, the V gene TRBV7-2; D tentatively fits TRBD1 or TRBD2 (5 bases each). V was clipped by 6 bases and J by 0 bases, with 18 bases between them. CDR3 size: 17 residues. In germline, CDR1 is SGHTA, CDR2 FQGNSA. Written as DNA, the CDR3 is TGTGCCAGCAGAAAGGGACCGGGACCCAGCTCCTACAATGAGCAGTTCTTC. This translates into CASRKGPGPSSYNEQFF.

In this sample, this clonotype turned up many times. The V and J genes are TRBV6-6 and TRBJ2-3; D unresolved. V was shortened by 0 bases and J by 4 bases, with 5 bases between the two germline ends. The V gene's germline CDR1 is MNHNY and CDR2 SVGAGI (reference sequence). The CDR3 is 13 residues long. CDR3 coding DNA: TGTGCCAGCAGTTACTCTGCGCCAGATACGCAGTATTTT. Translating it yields CASSYSAPDTQYF.

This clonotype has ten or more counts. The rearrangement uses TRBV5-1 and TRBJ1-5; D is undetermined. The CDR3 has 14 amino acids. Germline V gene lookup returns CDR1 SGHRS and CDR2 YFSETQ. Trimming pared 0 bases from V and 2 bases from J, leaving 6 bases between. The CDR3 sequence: CASSLEGGNQPQHF. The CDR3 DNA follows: TGCGCCAGCAGCTTGGAAGGTGGCAATCAGCCCCAGCATTTT.

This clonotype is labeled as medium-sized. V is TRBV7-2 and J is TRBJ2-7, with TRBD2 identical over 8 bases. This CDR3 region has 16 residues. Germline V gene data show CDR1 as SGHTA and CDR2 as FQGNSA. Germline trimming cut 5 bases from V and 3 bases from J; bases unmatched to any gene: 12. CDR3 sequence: CASSAPLGLAGYEQYF. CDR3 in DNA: TGTGCCAGCAGCGCCCCTCTGGGGCTAGCGGGCTACGAGCAGTACTTC.

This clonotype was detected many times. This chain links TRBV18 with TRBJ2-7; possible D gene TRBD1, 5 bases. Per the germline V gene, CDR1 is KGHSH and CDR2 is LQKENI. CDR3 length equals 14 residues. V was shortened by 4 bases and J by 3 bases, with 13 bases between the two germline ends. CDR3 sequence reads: CASSQGSAYYEQYF. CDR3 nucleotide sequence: TGTGCCAGCTCACAGGGGTCGGCTTACTACGAGCAGTACTTC.